This TCR beta chain comes out of a study of post-analysis software for immune sequencing data. Comments on this clonotype: Its antigen is not known.

Tagging with unique molecular identifiers was a feature of the TCR beta cDNA libraries. TCRdb recomputed calls from the PCR reads with MiXCR, one row per CDR3 protein. Found here are some 450,000 distinct CDR3 sequences, approximately 46% of them singletons; the top ten hold 12%. General study findings and limits: TRBV5-6, TRBV5-1 and TRBV20-1 were among four or five TRBV segments more frequent in patients than controls. Significantly lower normalized Chao1 diversity was found in patients with multiple sclerosis relative to controls.

V was clipped by 0 bases and J by 0 bases; unmatched bases: 7. CDR3 length: 18 residues. Germline V gene sequence: CDR1 LGHNA, CDR2 YNFKEQ. This chain joins TRBV4-2 and TRBJ2-1; TRBD2 aligns across 8 bases. This TCR was sampled from a girl under 18 with multiple sclerosis. The sequencing input was blood. The CDR3 loop reads CASSQEVTGGPSYNEQFF. Written as DNA, the CDR3 is TGTGCCAGCAGCCAAGAGGTAACGGGAGGGCCCTCCTACAATGAGCAGTTCTTC.